The 15 T cell receptor beta chains presented below share a single source sample, sequenced in a study of blood T cell repertoires in COVID-19. Libraries were prepared by immunoSEQ multiplex PCR; TCRdb keeps only in-frame clonotypes and omits some of them. The sample includes fewer than 250,000 clones, roughly 90% of them seen just once. Sequencing was done on a sample of PBMCs or T cells enriched from blood (not recorded which). The origin of the receptors is a young woman who had recovered from COVID-19.

The genes are TRBV3-1 (or the pseudogene TRBV3-2) and TRBJ1-2, with D hard to call. V was pared by 1 base and J by 10 bases, with 16 bases between. Germline values: CDR1 LGHDT, CDR2 YNNKEL (reference sequence). This CDR3 is built from 14 residues. In DNA form, the CDR3 reads TGTGCCAGCAGCCAAGGTGTTGAATCGGGTTTCTACACCTTC. Its protein is CASSQGVESGFYTF.

V usage is TRBV28 and J usage is TRBJ2-1; TRBD1 aligns across 7 bases. The CDR3 covers 14 residues. Germline CDR1 MDHEN, CDR2 SYDVKM. V gave up 5 bases and J gave up 7 bases; unmatched junction bases: 8. CDR3 amino acids: CASSQQGRWNEQFF. The CDR3 DNA reads TGTGCCAGCAGTCAACAGGGGAGATGGAATGAGCAGTTCTTC. Looking up the rest from reference TRBV28 and TRBJ2-1 gives the full variable domain: DVKVTQSSRYLVKRTGEKVFLECVQDMDHENMFWYRQDPGLGLRLIYFSYDVKMKEKGDIPEGYSVSREKKERFSLILESASTNQTSMYLCASSQQGRWNEQFFGPGTRLTVL.

This clone was recorded once. CDR3 sequence (DNA): TGTGCCTGGAGCGGACTTACACCGGACAGGGCCTATGGCTACACCTTC. Its translation: CAWSGLTPDRAYGYTF. V is TRBV30 and J is TRBJ1-2; 8 nucleotides line up with TRBD1. The CDR3 loop spans 16 amino acids. Germline V CDR1 and CDR2: GTSNPN, SVGIG (reference sequence). V was pared by 3 bases and J by 4 bases, with 13 bases of the junction left unmatched.

In nucleotides, the CDR3 is TGTGCCAGCAGCCTGAACCTAGCGGCCTCCTACAATGAGCAGTTCTTC. It yields the protein CASSLNLAASYNEQFF. The chain couples TRBV5-6 to TRBJ2-1; 7 nucleotides agree with TRBD2. Trimming at V came to 4 bases and at J to 0 bases, leaving 7 bases not matched to a gene. From germline, CDR1 is SGHDT and CDR2 YYEEEE. The CDR3 covers 16 residues.

Only one count was recorded for this clone. The rearrangement joins TRBV2 to TRBJ2-3; the match to TRBD1 covers 8 bases. V was clipped by 7 bases and J by 2 bases; unmatched bases: 8. Germline assignment: CDR1 SNHLY and CDR2 FYNNEI. There are 15 residues in the CDR3. In DNA, the CDR3 is TGTGCCAGCACACCCGGGACAGGAATCACAGATACGCAGTATTTT. It translates to CASTPGTGITDTQYF.

J is TRBJ1-1 and V is TRBV10-1; D unresolved. V was pared by 6 bases and J by 0 bases, with 8 bases between. The germline V gene encodes CDR1 WNHNN and CDR2 SYGVQD (reference sequence). The CDR3 has 13 residues. DNA of the CDR3: TGCGCCAGCAGACAGAGCATGAACACTGAAGCTTTCTTT. Amino acid sequence: CASRQSMNTEAFF.

The chain uses TRBV10-3 and TRBJ2-7; weak D call: TRBD1 (6 bases). The germline CDR1 and CDR2 sequences are ENHRY and SYGVKD. The CDR3 totals 15 residues. Trimming pared 4 bases from V and 0 bases from J, leaving 13 bases between. CDR3 in amino acids: CAISGTARSSYEQYF. CDR3 DNA: TGTGCCATCAGTGGGACAGCGAGGAGCTCCTACGAGCAGTACTTC.

The chain recombines TRBV15 with TRBJ2-5, with 8 positions matching TRBD2. Germline V CDR1 and CDR2: LNHNV, YYDKDF (reference sequence). There are 17 residues in the CDR3. After removal of 2 bases from V and 4 bases from J, the junction contained 12 bases not matched to a gene. The CDR3 protein is CATSRPRGGRIGETQYF. The CDR3 region has the DNA TGTGCCACCAGCAGACCCCGGGGGGGCCGGATCGGAGAGACCCAGTACTTC. The whole variable domain, filled in from reference TRBV15 and TRBJ2-5, reads DAMVIQNPRYQVTQFGKPVTLSCSQTLNHNVMYWYQQKSSQAPKLLFHYYDKDFNNEADTPDNFQSRRPNTSFCFLDIRSPGLGDTAMYLCATSRPRGGRIGETQYFGPGTRLLVL.

The chain links TRBV5-6 to TRBJ2-5, with TRBD2 matching over 7 bases. V lost 0 bases to trimming and J lost 7 bases; unmatched junction nucleotides: 6. CDR3 length: 14 residues. CDR1 and CDR2 from the germline V gene are SGHDT and YYEEEE. The CDR3 nucleotides are TGTGCCAGCAGCTTGGTCTCACTAGCGCCGACCCAGTACTTC. Its protein product is CASSLVSLAPTQYF.

The V and J genes are TRBV15 and TRBJ1-1, with 7 bases identical to TRBD1. CDR1 and CDR2 from the germline V gene are LNHNV and YYDKDF (reference sequence). The CDR3 spans 14 residues. V lost 0 bases, J lost 7 bases, and 5 bases stayed unmatched. The CDR3 coding sequence is TGTGCCACCAGCAGAGATCGCGGGACAGATGAAGCTTTCTTT. This gives the protein CATSRDRGTDEAFF.

V and J are TRBV19 and TRBJ2-7; D may be TRBD2 (7 bases). The CDR3 extends over 11 amino acids. Germline V gene lookup returns CDR1 LNHDA and CDR2 SQIVND (reference sequence). DNA of the CDR3: TGTGCTACGGGGGGCCCCTACGAGCAGTACTTC. Protein: CATGGPYEQYF.

The genes are TRBV10-3 and TRBJ1-5; tentatively, D is TRBD1 (5 bases). CDR3 length: 18 residues. From germline, CDR1 is ENHRY and CDR2 SYGVKD. The V end lost 2 bases, the J end lost 5 bases, and 22 bases lay between the germline ends. CDR3 nucleotides: TGTGCCATCAGTGAGAGATTTCGGGGGACCGCCGAGGATCAGCCCCAGCATTTT. Amino acid sequence: CAISERFRGTAEDQPQHF.

The rearrangement uses TRBV25-1 and TRBJ1-6; D is unclear. CDR1 MGHDK and CDR2 SYGVNS come from the germline V gene. V lost 6 bases to trimming and J lost 8 bases, with 11 bases between them. The CDR3 covers 13 residues. The CDR3 sequence: CASSPTNDSPLHF. The CDR3 nucleotides read TGTGCCAGCAGCCCGACAAATGATTCACCCCTCCACTTT. The whole variable domain, filled in from reference TRBV25-1 and TRBJ1-6, reads EADIYQTPRYLVIGTGKKITLECSQTMGHDKMYWYQQDPGMELHLIHYSYGVNSTEKGDLSSESTVSRIRTEHFPLTLESARPSHTSQYLCASSPTNDSPLHFGNGTRLTVT.

The rearrangement uses TRBV6-1 and TRBJ1-3; no firm D call. Germline CDR1 reads MNHNS; CDR2 reads SASEGT. The CDR3 runs 17 residues. The ends were cut back, 1 base at V and 4 bases at J, with 17 bases in the middle. CDR3 nucleotide sequence: TGTGCCAGCAGTGAAGTCGGAGGAAACGGACCCGGAAACACCATATATTTT. It is translated as CASSEVGGNGPGNTIYF.

The J gene is TRBJ2-7, the V gene TRBV6-2 or TRBV6-3; 11 positions agree with TRBD2. The V gene end was trimmed by 4 bases and the J gene end by 6 bases; junction bases not matched to a gene: 8. Germline V gene data show CDR1 as MNHEY and CDR2 as SVGEGT. The CDR3 loop spans 15 amino acids. The CDR3 DNA is TGTGCCAGCAGTTCTCGACTAGCGGGGAGGAGCGAGCAGTACTTC. Translation: CASSSRLAGRSEQYF.